A selection of T cell receptor beta chains follows, all from one sample in a study of blood T cell repertoires in COVID-19. Sequencing was performed with immunoSEQ multiplex PCR; in TCRdb, only in-frame clones are kept and a portion is missing. The profile covers over 100,000 clones, with around 90% appearing a single time and 4.2% taken by the ten largest. Sample: peripheral blood. The receptor source for this set is a young man with acute or convalescent COVID-19. The CDR3 runs from the conserved cysteine through the conserved F or W. The D gene is left open where the match is weak. The size field is filled for only some rows; it gives once, few, many or a size class.

>NA|TRBV6-5|few|TRBJ2-7
CASSLTPVPGYEQYF
TGTGCCAGCAGCCTGACCCCCGTACCGGGCTACGAGCAGTACTTC
>TRBD2|TRBV11-2|NA|TRBJ2-3
CASSPLGTSGFTDTQYF
TGTGCCAGCAGCCCTCTTGGGACTAGCGGATTCACAGATACGCAGTATTTT
>TRBD1|TRBV27|NA|TRBJ1-4
CASSLSGGGVKLFF
TGTGCCAGCAGTTTGTCAGGGGGCGGCGTAAAACTGTTTTTT
>TRBD2|TRBV9|NA|TRBJ2-1
CASSKREYNEQFF
TGTGCCAGCAGCAAGCGGGAGTACAATGAGCAGTTCTTC
>NA|TRBV6-1|NA|TRBJ1-3
CASSVREASSGNTIYF
TGTGCCAGCAGTGTCAGGGAGGCATCCTCTGGAAACACCATATATTTT
>TRBD2|TRBV7-9|NA|TRBJ2-1
CASLPSGGFNNEQFF
TGTGCCAGCCTCCCTAGCGGGGGATTCAACAATGAGCAGTTCTTC
>TRBD2|TRBV5-1|NA|TRBJ2-1
CASSLVLAGAYNEQFF
TGCGCCAGCAGCTTGGTGCTAGCGGGGGCCTACAATGAGCAGTTCTTC
>TRBD2|TRBV5-1|NA|TRBJ2-3
CASSSETSGTDTQYF
TGCGCCAGCAGCTCGGAGACTAGCGGGACAGATACGCAGTATTTT
>TRBD1|TRBV7-9|few|TRBJ1-4
CASSFGTGGEKLFF
TGTGCCAGCAGCTTTGGGACAGGGGGCGAAAAACTGTTTTTT
>TRBD2|TRBV6-1|NA|TRBJ2-1
CASSERPGTSNEQFF
TGTGCCAGCAGTGAACGCCCCGGGACTAGCAATGAGCAGTTCTTC
>TRBD1|TRBV20-1|NA|TRBJ1-1
CRGMEGARAFF
TGCAGGGGCATGGAGGGGGCGCGGGCTTTCTTT
>NA|TRBV7-9|NA|TRBJ2-7
CASSLIRDYEQYF
TGTGCCAGCAGCTTAATCCGGGACTACGAGCAGTACTTC
>NA|TRBV12-3/TRBV12-4|NA|TRBJ1-1
CASRSLTEAFF
TGTGCCAGCAGATCCCTCACTGAAGCTTTCTTT
>NA|TRBV19|NA|TRBJ1-1
CASNNGQMNTEAFF
TGTGCCAGTAACAATGGACAGATGAACACTGAAGCTTTCTTT
>NA|TRBV7-8|once|TRBJ2-1
CASSPTTYNEQFF
TGTGCCAGCAGCCCCACTACCTACAATGAGCAGTTCTTC
>TRBD1|TRBV15|NA|TRBJ2-6
CATSPGQGRTGANVLTF
TGTGCCACCAGCCCCGGACAGGGGCGTACTGGGGCCAACGTCCTGACTTTC
>TRBD1|TRBV7-6|NA|TRBJ1-1
CASSLNRGGEAFF
TGTGCCAGCAGCCTCAACAGGGGCGGGGAAGCTTTCTTT